This T cell receptor (beta chain) derives from a study of siplizumab effects on memory and regulatory T cells. Broader study findings: Alloreactive sequences whose origin lay in unstimulated CD4+ memory cells were significantly reduced by siplizumab. Memory cells seemed less diverse than naive T cells, which also seemed major contributors to the alloresponse. Mean Treg-derived proportions of mappable alloreactive CD4+ clones were less than 75% for siplizumab and approximately 25% for controls.

In regard to this clone: As yet, its antigen is unknown.

The J segment lost 8 bases and the V segment lost 7 bases, leaving 9 bases of the junction unmatched. The CDR3 is 13 residues long. Looked up from germline, CDR1 is SGDLS and CDR2 is YYNGEE. Measured with immunoSEQ multiplex PCR; TCRdb has only the in-frame clones, and not every one. The data contain about 110,000 clones, approximately 90% of them singletons. The chain couples TRBV9 to TRBJ1-2, with 9 bases matching TRBD1. The TCR sequence derives from a human donor in good health. The specimen was Tregs sorted from blood. This CDR3 reads CASGDGQGIGYTF. As DNA, the CDR3 is TGTGCCAGCGGGGACGGACAGGGGATCGGCTACACCTTC.